This T cell receptor beta chain was sequenced in a study of blood T cells in healthy people across ages. At the level of the study: About one barcoded beta molecule per two T cells was captured by template switching. The study's findings and limits: Among T cells, TCR beta diversity per million cells dropped roughly linearly as age rose.

The sample holds a few counts of this clonotype. Its antigen is still unknown. Trimming shortened V by 6 bases and J by 8 bases, and 10 bases separated the two germline ends. Germline CDR1 reads SNHLY; CDR2 reads FYNNEI. The CDR3 has 11 residues. Primers used in a second PCR of about 6 to 11 cycles were a sample-barcoded 5' primer and a J-beta primer mix. One entry per CDR3 protein, called by TCRdb with MiXCR from the 5' RACE reads. The data hold about 640,000 distinct CDR3 sequences, with 25% to 30% observed a single time. The study recruited healthy Caucasian donors from Russia who were aged about 6 to 90.

The receptor was isolated from a woman older than 75 in good health. The sequenced material came from blood. The V gene is TRBV2, the J gene TRBJ1-2, with D possibly matching TRBD1 (5 bases). CDR3 sequence: CASRQAAGYTF. The CDR3 DNA sequence: TGTGCCAGCAGACAGGCAGCAGGCTACACCTTC.